This T cell receptor (beta chain) was found in a study of blood T cell repertoires in COVID-19. Looking at the study overall: Whether acute or convalescent, the COVID-19 samples came from the United States, Italy and Spain.

Libraries were prepared by immunoSEQ multiplex PCR; TCRdb keeps only in-frame clonotypes and omits some of them. The sample shows hundreds of thousands of clones, roughly nine tenths of them seen only once. In Cohort 3, a recovered donor had either two negative PCRs, clearance, or symptom resolution. V lost 8 bases to trimming and J lost 5 bases; unmatched junction nucleotides: 8. The CDR3 consists of 14 residues. CDR1 and CDR2 (germline): SNHLY, FYNNEI. Input material: PBMCs or T cells enriched from blood (not recorded which). This receptor was obtained from a man aged 25 to 40 who had recovered from COVID-19. The V gene is TRBV2, the J gene TRBJ2-5; 10 bases align to TRBD2. The CDR3 protein is CASSSSGSWETQYF. CDR3 DNA: TGTGCCAGCTCTTCTAGCGGGAGTTGGGAGACCCAGTACTTC.